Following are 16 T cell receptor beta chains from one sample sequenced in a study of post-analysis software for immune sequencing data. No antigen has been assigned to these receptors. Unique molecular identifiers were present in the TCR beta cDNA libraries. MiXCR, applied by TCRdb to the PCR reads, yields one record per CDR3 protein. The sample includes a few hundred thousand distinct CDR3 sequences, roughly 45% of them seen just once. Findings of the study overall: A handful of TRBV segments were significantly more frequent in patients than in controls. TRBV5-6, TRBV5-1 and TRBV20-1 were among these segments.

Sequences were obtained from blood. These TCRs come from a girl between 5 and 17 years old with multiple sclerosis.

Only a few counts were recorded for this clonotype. Written as DNA, the CDR3 is TGTGCCAGCAGTCGCGACCAGCACAGGGATGGCTACACCTTC. Translating it yields CASSRDQHRDGYTF. The chain employs TRBV6-2 or TRBV6-3 and TRBJ1-2; tentatively, D is TRBD1 (6 bases). CDR3 length: 14 amino acids. The germline V and J ends were trimmed by 5 bases and 6 bases, with 16 bases remaining between them. Germline V gene sequence: CDR1 MNHEY, CDR2 SVGEGT.

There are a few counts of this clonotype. CDR3 in DNA: TGTGCCAGCACCCCGGGGCTAGCGGGCCAAGAGACCCAGTACTTC. As protein: CASTPGLAGQETQYF. This chain uses TRBV28 with TRBJ2-5, with 8 nucleotides matching TRBD2. Unmatched junction bases numbered 8, after V lost 7 bases and J lost 1 base. The germline CDR1 and CDR2 sequences are MDHEN and SYDVKM. This CDR3 spans 15 amino acids. The full variable domain, its missing parts supplied by reference TRBV28 and TRBJ2-5, is DVKVTQSSRYLVKRTGEKVFLECVQDMDHENMFWYRQDPGLGLRLIYFSYDVKMKEKGDIPEGYSVSREKKERFSLILESASTNQTSMYLCASTPGLAGQETQYFGPGTRLLVL.

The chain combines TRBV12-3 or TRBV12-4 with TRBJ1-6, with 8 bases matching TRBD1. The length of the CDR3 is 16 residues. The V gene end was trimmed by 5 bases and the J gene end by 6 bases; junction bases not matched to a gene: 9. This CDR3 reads CASSPSTGGVNSPLHF. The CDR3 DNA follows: TGTGCCAGCAGTCCATCCACAGGGGGGGTTAATTCACCCCTCCACTTT.

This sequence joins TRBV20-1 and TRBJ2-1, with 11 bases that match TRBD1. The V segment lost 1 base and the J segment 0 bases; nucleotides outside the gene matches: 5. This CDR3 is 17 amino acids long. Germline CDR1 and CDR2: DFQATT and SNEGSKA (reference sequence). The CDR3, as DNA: TGCAGTGCTAGAGGGACAGGGGGCTTGAGCTCCTACAATGAGCAGTTCTTC. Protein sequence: CSARGTGGLSSYNEQFF.

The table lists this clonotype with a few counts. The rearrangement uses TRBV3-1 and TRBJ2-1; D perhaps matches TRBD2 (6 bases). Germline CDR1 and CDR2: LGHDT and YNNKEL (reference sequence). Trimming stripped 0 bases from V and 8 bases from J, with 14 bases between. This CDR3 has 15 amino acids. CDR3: CASSQEAQGGDEQFF. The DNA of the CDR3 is TGTGCCAGCAGCCAAGAAGCCCAGGGAGGCGATGAGCAGTTCTTC.

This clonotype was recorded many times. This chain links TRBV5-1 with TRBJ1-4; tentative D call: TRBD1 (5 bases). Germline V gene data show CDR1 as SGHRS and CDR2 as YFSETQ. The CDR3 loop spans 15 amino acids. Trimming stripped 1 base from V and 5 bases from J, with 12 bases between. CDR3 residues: CASSLYGTANEKLFF. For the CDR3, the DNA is TGCGCCAGCAGCTTGTACGGGACGGCAAATGAAAAACTGTTTTTT.

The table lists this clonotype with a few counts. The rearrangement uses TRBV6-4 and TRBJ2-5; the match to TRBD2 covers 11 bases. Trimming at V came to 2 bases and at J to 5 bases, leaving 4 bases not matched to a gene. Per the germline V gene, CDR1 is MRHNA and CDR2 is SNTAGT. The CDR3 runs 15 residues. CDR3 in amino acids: CASSDGTSGMETQYF. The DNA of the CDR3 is TGTGCCAGCAGTGACGGGACTAGCGGCATGGAGACCCAGTACTTC.

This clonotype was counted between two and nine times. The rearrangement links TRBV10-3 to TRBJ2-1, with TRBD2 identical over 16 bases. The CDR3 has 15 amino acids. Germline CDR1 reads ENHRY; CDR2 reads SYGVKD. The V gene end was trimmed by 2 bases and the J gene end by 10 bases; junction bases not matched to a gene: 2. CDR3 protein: CAISEPGLAGGEQFF. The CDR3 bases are TGTGCCATCAGTGAGCCGGGACTAGCGGGAGGGGAGCAGTTCTTC.

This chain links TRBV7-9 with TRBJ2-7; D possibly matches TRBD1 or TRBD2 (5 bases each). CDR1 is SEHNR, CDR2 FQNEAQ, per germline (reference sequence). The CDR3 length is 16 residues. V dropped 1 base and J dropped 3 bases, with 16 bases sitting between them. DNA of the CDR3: TGTGCCAGCAGCTTAGGAGGGACGGGGAAGGGCTACGAGCAGTACTTC. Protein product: CASSLGGTGKGYEQYF.

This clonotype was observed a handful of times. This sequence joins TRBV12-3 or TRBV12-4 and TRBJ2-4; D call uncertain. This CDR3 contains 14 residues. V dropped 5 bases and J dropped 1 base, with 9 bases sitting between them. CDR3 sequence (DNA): TGTGCCAGCAGTCGAGAAAAGGCCAAAAACATTCAGTACTTC. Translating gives CASSREKAKNIQYF.

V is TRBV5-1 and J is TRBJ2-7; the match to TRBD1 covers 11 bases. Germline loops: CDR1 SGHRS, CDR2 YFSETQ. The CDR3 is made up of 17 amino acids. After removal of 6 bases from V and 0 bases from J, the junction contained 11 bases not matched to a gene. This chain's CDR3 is CASTANSGTGGSYEQYF. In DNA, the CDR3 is TGCGCCAGCACGGCCAACTCCGGGACAGGGGGCTCCTACGAGCAGTACTTC.

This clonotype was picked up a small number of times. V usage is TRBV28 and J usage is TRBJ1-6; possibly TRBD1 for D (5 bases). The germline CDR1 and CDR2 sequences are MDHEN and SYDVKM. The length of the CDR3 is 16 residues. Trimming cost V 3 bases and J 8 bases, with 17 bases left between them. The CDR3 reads CASSLPSGRADSPLHF. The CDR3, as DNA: TGTGCCAGCAGTTTGCCGTCGGGCAGGGCTGATTCACCCCTCCACTTT.

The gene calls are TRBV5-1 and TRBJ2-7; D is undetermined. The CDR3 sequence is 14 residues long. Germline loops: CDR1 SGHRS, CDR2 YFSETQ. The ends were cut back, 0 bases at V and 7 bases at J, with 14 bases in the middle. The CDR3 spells CASSLESGYNEQYF. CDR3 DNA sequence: TGCGCCAGCAGCTTGGAATCGGGTTACAATGAGCAGTACTTC.

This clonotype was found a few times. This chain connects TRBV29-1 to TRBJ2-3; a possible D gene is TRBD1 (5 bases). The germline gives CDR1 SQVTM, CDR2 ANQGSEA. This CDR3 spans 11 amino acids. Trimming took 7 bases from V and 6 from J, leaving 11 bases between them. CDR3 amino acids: CSGDRQDTQYF. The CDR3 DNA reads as TGCAGCGGGGATAGACAGGATACGCAGTATTTT.

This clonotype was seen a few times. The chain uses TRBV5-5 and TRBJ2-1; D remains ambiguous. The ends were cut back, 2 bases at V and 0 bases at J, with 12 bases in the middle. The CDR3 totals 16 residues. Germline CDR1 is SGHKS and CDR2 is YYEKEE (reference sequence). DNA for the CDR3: TGTGCCAGCAGCTTATTTCCGGCCCCCTCCTACAATGAGCAGTTCTTC. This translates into CASSLFPAPSYNEQFF.

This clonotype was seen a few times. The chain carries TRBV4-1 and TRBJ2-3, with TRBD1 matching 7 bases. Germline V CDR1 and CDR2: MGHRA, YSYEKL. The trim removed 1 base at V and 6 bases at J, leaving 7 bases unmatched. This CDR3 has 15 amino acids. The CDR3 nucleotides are TGCGCCAGCAGCCAAGGGTGGGACAGAGGGGATACGCAGTATTTT. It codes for CASSQGWDRGDTQYF.